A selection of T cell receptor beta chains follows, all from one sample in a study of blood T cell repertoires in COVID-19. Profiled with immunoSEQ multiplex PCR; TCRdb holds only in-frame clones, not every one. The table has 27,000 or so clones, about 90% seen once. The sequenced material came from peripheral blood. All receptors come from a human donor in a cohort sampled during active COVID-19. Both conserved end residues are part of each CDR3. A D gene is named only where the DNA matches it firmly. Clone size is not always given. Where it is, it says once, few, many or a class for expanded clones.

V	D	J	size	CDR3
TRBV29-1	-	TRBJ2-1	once	CSVHRVNNEQFF
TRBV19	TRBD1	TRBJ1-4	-	CVSSARQGTNEKLFF
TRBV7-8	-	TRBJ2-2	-	CASSSQGTGELFF
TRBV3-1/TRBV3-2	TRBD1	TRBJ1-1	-	CASSPLQGAVNTEAFF
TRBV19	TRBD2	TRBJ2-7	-	CASSPPGTSGDEQYF
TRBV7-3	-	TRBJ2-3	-	CANPSDTDTQYF
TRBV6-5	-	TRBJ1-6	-	CASSREDLNSPLHF
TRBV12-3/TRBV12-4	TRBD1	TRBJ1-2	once	CASRRQGGRGYTF
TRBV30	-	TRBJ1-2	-	CAWTYLSQDGYTF
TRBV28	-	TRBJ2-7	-	CASSWGGAYWEQYF
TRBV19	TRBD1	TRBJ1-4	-	CGPLLLTGPGEKLFF
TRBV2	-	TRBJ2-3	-	CASSQVADTQYF
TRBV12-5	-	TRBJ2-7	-	CASGSTVISSYEQYF
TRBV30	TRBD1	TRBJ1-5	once	CAWSGRGPGNQPQHF
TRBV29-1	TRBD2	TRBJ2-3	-	CSLYRTSGVGDTQYF
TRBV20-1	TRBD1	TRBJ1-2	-	CSATDRAGDYGYTF
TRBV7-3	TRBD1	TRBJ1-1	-	CASSPGTGRNTEAFF
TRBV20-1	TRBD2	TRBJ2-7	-	CSASSGGYSYEQYF
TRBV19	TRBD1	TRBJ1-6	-	CASSILGQGIDSPLHF
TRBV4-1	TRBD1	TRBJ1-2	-	CASSQGRGTGTYGYTF
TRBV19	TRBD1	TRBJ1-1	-	CASGQGAEAFF
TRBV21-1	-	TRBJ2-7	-	CASSGSSYEQYF
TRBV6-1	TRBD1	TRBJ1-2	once	CASSDPQGLGIYGYTF
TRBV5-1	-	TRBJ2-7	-	CASSLGDIGPYEQYF
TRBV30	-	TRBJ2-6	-	CAWSVGGAGANVLTF
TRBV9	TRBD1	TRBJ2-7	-	CASSVDGTGTREQYF
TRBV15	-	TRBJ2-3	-	CATSRGRTDTQYF
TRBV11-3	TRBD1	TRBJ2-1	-	CASSHRGLGEQFF
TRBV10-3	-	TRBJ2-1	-	CAISESNTGRHEQFF
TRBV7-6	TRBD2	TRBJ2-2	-	CASSRLAGETGELFF
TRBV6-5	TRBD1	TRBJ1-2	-	CASSSAHRGNYGYTF
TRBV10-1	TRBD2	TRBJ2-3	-	CASRSSGTDTQYF
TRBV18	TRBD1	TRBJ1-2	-	CASSLVDRVGGYTF
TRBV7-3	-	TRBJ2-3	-	CASSFRPQAADTQYF
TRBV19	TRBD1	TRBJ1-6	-	CASSRNGQEDSPLHF
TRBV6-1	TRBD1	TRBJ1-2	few	CASSEGRQGGYTF
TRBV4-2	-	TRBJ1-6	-	CASSQLGQGNSPLHF
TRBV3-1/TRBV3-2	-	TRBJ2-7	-	CASSARRGGREQYF
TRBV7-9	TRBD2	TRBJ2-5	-	CASARPGGQETQYF
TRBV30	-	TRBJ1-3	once	CAWSVDNPSGNTIYF
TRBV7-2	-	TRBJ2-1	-	CASSLVTGDYNEQFF
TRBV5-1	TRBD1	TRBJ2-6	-	CASSLMDPGTANSGANVLTF
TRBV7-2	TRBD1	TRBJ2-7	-	CASRLPTGSSYEQYF
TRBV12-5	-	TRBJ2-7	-	CASGSGLPMTGETYEQYF